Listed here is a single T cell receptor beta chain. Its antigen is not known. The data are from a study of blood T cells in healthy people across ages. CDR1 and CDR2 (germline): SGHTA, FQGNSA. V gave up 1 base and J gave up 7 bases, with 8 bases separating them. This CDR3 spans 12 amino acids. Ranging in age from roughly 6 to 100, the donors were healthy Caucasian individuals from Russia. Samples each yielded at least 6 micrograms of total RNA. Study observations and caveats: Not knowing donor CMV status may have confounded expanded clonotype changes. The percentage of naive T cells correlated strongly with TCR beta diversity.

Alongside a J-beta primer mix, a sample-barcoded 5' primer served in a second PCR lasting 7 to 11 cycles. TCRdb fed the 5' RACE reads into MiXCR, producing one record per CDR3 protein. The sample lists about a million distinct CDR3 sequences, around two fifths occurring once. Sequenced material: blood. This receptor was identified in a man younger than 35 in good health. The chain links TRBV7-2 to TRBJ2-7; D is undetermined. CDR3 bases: TGTGCCAGCAGCTTAGTATTCAATGAGCAGTACTTC. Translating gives CASSLVFNEQYF.